This is a list of T cell receptor beta chains from one sample in a study of blood T cell repertoires in COVID-19. Method: immunoSEQ multiplex PCR; TCRdb's copy keeps in-frame clones and lacks some. Here the sample spans tens of thousands of clones, more than 75% being singletons. Sequencing was performed on peripheral blood. Every receptor here comes from a man aged 60 to 75 with acute or convalescent COVID-19. The CDR3 runs from the conserved cysteine through the conserved F or W. D genes are given only for firm matches. Clone size is stated in some rows and not others, as once, few, many or a class when expanded.

j_gene	abundance	d_gene	len	v_gene	CDR3nt	CDR3aa
TRBJ1-1	.	TRBD1	15	TRBV14	TGTGCCAGCAGCCAGGATCGGGACAGCCTAGGGGTAGCTTTCTTT	CASSQDRDSLGVAFF
TRBJ1-4	.	.	11	TRBV30	TGTGCCTGGCAGACAGGTGAAAAACTGTTTTTT	CAWQTGEKLFF
TRBJ2-3	.	TRBD2	15	TRBV11-1	TGTGCCAGCAGCCTCCTAGCGGGGGGCACAGATACGCAGTATTTT	CASSLLAGGTDTQYF
TRBJ1-1	few	.	14	TRBV7-9	TGTGCCAGCAGCTTAGCGTCGGGAGGGGACAAAACTTTCTTT	CASSLASGGDKTFF
TRBJ1-4	.	.	15	TRBV5-1	TGCGCCAGCAGCTTATTCGGGACTCAGGGTGAAAAACTGTTTTTT	CASSLFGTQGEKLFF
TRBJ2-7	.	TRBD1	16	TRBV11-2	TGTGCCAGCAGCTTACGGGGCCGGGACAGTTTCTACGAGCAGTACTTC	CASSLRGRDSFYEQYF
TRBJ1-3	few	TRBD1	15	TRBV7-9	TGTGCCAGCAGCTTAGACGGGACAGCTGGAAACACCATATATTTT	CASSLDGTAGNTIYF
TRBJ1-1	.	.	13	TRBV2	TGTGCCAGCAGTCTGACAGAGAACACTGAAGCTTTCTTT	CASSLTENTEAFF
TRBJ1-6	.	.	15	TRBV19	TGTGCCAGTAGTATAGCAGCATACGAGGATTCACCCCTCCACTTT	CASSIAAYEDSPLHF
TRBJ1-2	once	.	14	TRBV7-9	TGTGCCAGCAGACAGGACGGGGGGGACTATGGCTACACCTTC	CASRQDGGDYGYTF
TRBJ1-1	.	.	13	TRBV19	TGTGCCAGCGGGGGGCAGGCGACCACTGAAGCTTTCTTT	CASGGQATTEAFF
TRBJ2-7	.	.	15	TRBV5-4	TGTGCCAGCAGCTGGGCCGGGACTTTCACCTACGAGCAGTACTTC	CASSWAGTFTYEQYF
TRBJ2-6	once	TRBD1	19	TRBV9	TGTGCCAGCAGCGGAGACCGGGACAGAGTTTGGTCTGGGGCCAACGTCCTGACTTTC	CASSGDRDRVWSGANVLTF
TRBJ2-3	.	.	16	TRBV3-1/TRBV3-2	TGTGCCAGCAGCCAAAACTCAGGGGGGAGGACAGATACGCAGTATTTT	CASSQNSGGRTDTQYF
TRBJ1-2	.	TRBD1	15	TRBV6-1	TGTGCCAGCAGTGAAGCAGGGGGACAGGGCTATGGCTACACCTTC	CASSEAGGQGYGYTF
TRBJ1-5	.	.	15	TRBV7-2	TGTGCCAGCAGCTTTGGCCTGCAGGGCAATCAGCCCCAGCATTTT	CASSFGLQGNQPQHF
TRBJ1-3	few	.	14	TRBV7-2	TGTGCCAGCAGCTTACCAGGGGCTGGAAACACCATATATTTT	CASSLPGAGNTIYF
TRBJ1-2	once	TRBD1	14	TRBV10-3	TGTGCCATCAGTGGACAGGGGGATGTGTATGGCTACACCTTC	CAISGQGDVYGYTF
TRBJ2-7	once	.	17	TRBV5-1	TGCGCCAGCAGCTTGGGTATTTCGGGGTGGGCGACCTACGAGCAGTACTTC	CASSLGISGWATYEQYF
TRBJ1-1	.	.	15	TRBV9	TGTGCCAGCAGCGCTGCTGGCAGGGGTGGAACTGAAGCTTTCTTT	CASSAAGRGGTEAFF
TRBJ1-6	.	.	15	TRBV7-3	TGTGCCAGCAGCCCACAGACAGGCTATAATTCACCCCTCCACTTT	CASSPQTGYNSPLHF
TRBJ1-3	.	.	14	TRBV9	TGTGCCAGCAGCGTAACGCGATCTGGAAACACCATATATTTT	CASSVTRSGNTIYF
TRBJ2-5	.	.	15	TRBV7-9	TGTGCCAGCAGCGCTATAAGTAGGGGCCAAGAGACCCAGTACTTC	CASSAISRGQETQYF
TRBJ1-2	.	TRBD1	13	TRBV3-1/TRBV3-2	TGTGCCAGCAGCCGGACAGGGTCCTATGGCTACACCTTC	CASSRTGSYGYTF
TRBJ1-1	.	TRBD1	14	TRBV7-9	TGTGCCAGCAGCTCACAGGGGGTGGGCACTGAAGCTTTCTTT	CASSSQGVGTEAFF
TRBJ1-1	.	TRBD1	15	TRBV19	TGTGCCAGTAGTCCTCGGACAGGAAGATATACTGAAGCTTTCTTT	CASSPRTGRYTEAFF
TRBJ2-1	.	TRBD1	16	TRBV27	TGTGCCAGCAGTACCGGGACAGGGGGAACCTACAATGAGCAGTTCTTC	CASSTGTGGTYNEQFF
TRBJ1-2	.	.	15	TRBV10-3	TGTGCCATCAAACAGTACGACAACAGAAACTATGGCTACACCTTC	CAIKQYDNRNYGYTF
TRBJ1-5	once	.	13	TRBV18	TGTGCCAGCTCAGCCTTCCCAGGGCAGCCCCAGCATTTT	CASSAFPGQPQHF
TRBJ1-2	few	TRBD1	13	TRBV2	TGTGCCAGCAGTTGGGACAGGCTCTATGGCTACACCTTC	CASSWDRLYGYTF